Here is one T cell receptor beta chain with its context. The antigen remains unidentified. The read ends 3 residues shy of where the CDR3 ends; the end is completed using the germline J gene. The protocol was immunoSEQ multiplex PCR, while the TCRdb copy is restricted to in-frame clones and leaves out a portion. This repertoire includes 23,000 or so clones. Per germline, CDR1 LNHDA and CDR2 SQIVND (reference sequence). V gave up 1 base and J gave up 7 bases, with 13 bases separating them. The CDR3 loop spans 15 amino acids. This sample was taken from a study of Tregs in tolerant kidney transplant recipients. Findings and limits, study-wide: Nucleotide sequences could not be compared across some patients' samples due to primer changes. Tolerant patients' donor-specific Tregs expanded beyond overall Tregs, suggesting antigen-driven growth. This study did not directly address biological reproducibility.

Related graft donors supplied nonmyeloablative bone marrow transplants, and mixed chimerism was transient. Unstimulated regulatory T cells (CD4+CD25+CD127-), CD4+CD25- non-regulatory cells, CD4 and CD8 cells were FACS-sorted from thawed PBMCs. This rearrangement joins TRBV19 to TRBJ1-4; the D gene is possibly TRBD1 (5 bases). The receptor was isolated from a human patient who received a combined kidney and bone marrow transplant. Some of the T cells might come from the graft donor. The source material was CD4+ T cells from blood (PBMCs), sampled 6 months after the transplant. The covered CDR3 bases are TGTGCCAGTAGTATAGGTAGCACAGGCATTGAAAAA. Residues: CASSIGSTGIEK. The CDR3 reads in full as CASSIGSTGIEKLFF.